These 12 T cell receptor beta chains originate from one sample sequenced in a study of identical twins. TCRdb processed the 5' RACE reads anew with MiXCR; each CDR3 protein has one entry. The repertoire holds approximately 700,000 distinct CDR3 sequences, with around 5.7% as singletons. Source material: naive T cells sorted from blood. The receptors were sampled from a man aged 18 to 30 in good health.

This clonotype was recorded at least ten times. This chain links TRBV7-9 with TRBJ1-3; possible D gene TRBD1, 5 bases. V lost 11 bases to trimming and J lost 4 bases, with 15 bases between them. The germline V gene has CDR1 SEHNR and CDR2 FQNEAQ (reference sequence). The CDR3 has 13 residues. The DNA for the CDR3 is TGTGCCGGCCTGAGGGGATACGGAAACACCATATATTTT. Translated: CAGLRGYGNTIYF. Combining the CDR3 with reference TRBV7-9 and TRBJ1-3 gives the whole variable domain DTGVSQNPRHKITKRGQNVTFRCDPISEHNRLYWYRQTLGQGPEFLTYFQNEAQLEKSRLLSDRFSAERPKGSFSTLEIQRTEQGDSAMYLCAGLRGYGNTIYFGEGSWLTVV.

The CDR3 spells CASIGAGGYEQYF. The CDR3 DNA reads TGTGCCAGCATAGGGGCGGGAGGATACGAGCAGTACTTC. The chain carries TRBV28 and TRBJ2-7, with 8 bases identical to TRBD2. V shed 7 bases and J 4 bases; nucleotides not matched to a gene: 6. Per germline, CDR1 MDHEN and CDR2 SYDVKM. The CDR3 is made up of 13 amino acids. Full variable domain (outside the CDR3, taken from reference TRBV28 and TRBJ2-7): DVKVTQSSRYLVKRTGEKVFLECVQDMDHENMFWYRQDPGLGLRLIYFSYDVKMKEKGDIPEGYSVSREKKERFSLILESASTNQTSMYLCASIGAGGYEQYFGPGTRLTVT.

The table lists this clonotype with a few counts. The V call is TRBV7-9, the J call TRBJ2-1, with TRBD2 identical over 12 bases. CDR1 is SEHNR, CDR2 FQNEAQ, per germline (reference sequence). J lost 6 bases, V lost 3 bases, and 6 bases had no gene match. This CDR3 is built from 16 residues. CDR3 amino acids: CASSFDLAGGLNEQFF. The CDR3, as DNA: TGTGCCAGCAGCTTCGACCTAGCGGGAGGGCTCAATGAGCAGTTCTTC.

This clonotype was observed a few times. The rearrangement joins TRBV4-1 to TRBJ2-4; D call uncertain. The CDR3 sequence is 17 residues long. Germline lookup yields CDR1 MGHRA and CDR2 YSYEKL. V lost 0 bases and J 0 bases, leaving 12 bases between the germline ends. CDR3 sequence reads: CASSQDPGPIAKNIQYF. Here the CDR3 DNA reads TGCGCCAGCAGCCAAGATCCTGGCCCCATAGCCAAAAACATTCAGTACTTC.

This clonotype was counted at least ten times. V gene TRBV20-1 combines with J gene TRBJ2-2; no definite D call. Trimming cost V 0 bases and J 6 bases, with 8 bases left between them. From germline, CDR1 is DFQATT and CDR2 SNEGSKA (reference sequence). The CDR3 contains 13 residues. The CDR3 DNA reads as TGCAGTGCTAGAGATCTCGGTGCCGGGGAGCTGTTTTTT. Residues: CSARDLGAGELFF.

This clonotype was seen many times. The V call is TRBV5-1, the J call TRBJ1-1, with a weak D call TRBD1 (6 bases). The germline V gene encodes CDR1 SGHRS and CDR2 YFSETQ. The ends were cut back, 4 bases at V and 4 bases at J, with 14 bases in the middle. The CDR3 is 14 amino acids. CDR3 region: CASSADSSATEAFF. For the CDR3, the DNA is TGCGCCAGCAGCGCGGACAGCTCAGCCACTGAAGCTTTCTTT.

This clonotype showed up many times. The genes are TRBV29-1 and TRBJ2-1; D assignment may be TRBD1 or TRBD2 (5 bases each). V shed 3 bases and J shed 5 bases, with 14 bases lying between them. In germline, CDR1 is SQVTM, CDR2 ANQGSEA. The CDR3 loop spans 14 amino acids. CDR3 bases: TGCAGCGTTGAGAAACCGGGACGCCACAATGAGCAGTTCTTC. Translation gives CSVEKPGRHNEQFF.

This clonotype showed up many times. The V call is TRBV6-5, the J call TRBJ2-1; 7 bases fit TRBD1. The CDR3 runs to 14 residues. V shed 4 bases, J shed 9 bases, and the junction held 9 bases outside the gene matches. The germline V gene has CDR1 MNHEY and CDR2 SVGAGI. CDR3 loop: CASSSQGYFGEQFF. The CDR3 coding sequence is TGTGCCAGCAGTTCACAGGGGTATTTTGGTGAGCAGTTCTTC.

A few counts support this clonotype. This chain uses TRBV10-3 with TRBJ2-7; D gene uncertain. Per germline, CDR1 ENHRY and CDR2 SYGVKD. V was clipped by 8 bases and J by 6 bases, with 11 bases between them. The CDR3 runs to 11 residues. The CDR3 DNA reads TGTGCCATCCGTTTGGGTCGCGAGCAGTACTTC. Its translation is CAIRLGREQYF.

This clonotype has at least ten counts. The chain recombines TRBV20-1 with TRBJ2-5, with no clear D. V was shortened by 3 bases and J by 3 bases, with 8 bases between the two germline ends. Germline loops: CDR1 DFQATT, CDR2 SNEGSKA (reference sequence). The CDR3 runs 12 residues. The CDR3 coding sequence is TGCAGTGCTAGCCAGGAGAAAGAGACCCAGTACTTC. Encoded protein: CSASQEKETQYF.

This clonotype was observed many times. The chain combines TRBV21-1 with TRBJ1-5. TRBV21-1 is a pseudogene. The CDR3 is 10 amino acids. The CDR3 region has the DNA TGTGCCTCGACGGGTCAGCCCCAGCATTTT. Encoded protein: CASTGQPQHF.

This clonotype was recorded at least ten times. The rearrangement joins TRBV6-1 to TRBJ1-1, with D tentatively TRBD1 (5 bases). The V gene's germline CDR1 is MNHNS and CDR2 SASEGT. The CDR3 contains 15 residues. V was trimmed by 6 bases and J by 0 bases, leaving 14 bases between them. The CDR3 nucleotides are TGTGCCAGCAGGGGCGCGGGGCGGTTGAACACTGAAGCTTTCTTT. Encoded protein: CASRGAGRLNTEAFF.